These 16 T cell receptor beta chains were sequenced from one sample in a study of cytomegalovirus exposure and HLA in healthy donors. PCR amplification relied on 60 Vbeta primers (plus 13 Jbeta primers). Libraries were prepared by immunoSEQ multiplex PCR; TCRdb keeps only in-frame clonotypes and omits some of them. Among 110,000 or so clones listed, 82% were seen once. Sequenced sample: PBMCs. Every receptor here comes from a woman between 18 and 29 years old in good health and CMV-seronegative.

This sequence joins TRBV28 and TRBJ1-1; 9 bases fit TRBD1. The CDR3 contains 14 residues. Losses at the gene ends were 2 bases for V and 5 bases for J; bases not matched to a gene: 3. Germline V lookup: CDR1 MDHEN, CDR2 SYDVKM. The chain's CDR3 is CASSLPGQGTEAFF. The CDR3 DNA is TGTGCCAGCAGTTTACCCGGACAGGGGACTGAAGCTTTCTTT.

The chain combines TRBV11-3 with TRBJ2-3; a possible D gene is TRBD2 (5 bases). Germline V CDR1 and CDR2: SGHNT, YENEEA. The germline V and J ends were trimmed by 1 base and 2 bases, with 7 bases remaining between them. The CDR3 has 14 residues. The CDR3 DNA reads as TGTGCCAGCAGCTTAGGAGGGTACACAGATACGCAGTATTTT. Translating gives CASSLGGYTDTQYF.

This sequence joins TRBV27 and TRBJ1-5; 7 positions match TRBD1. CDR3 length: 13 residues. The J segment lost 7 bases and the V segment lost 5 bases, leaving 5 bases of the junction unmatched. Germline V gene lookup returns CDR1 MNHEY and CDR2 SMNVEV (reference sequence). As DNA, the CDR3 is TGTGCCAGCAGTGGGACAGAACGACAGCCCCAGCATTTT. This gives the protein CASSGTERQPQHF.

This chain's CDR3 is CASSPDSFNYNEQFF. CDR3 nucleotides: TGTGCCAGCAGCCCAGACAGTTTTAACTACAATGAGCAGTTCTTC. The rearrangement joins TRBV11-2 to TRBJ2-1, with TRBD1 as a possible D gene (5 bases). The CDR3 length is 15 residues. Germline V gene sequence: CDR1 SGHAT, CDR2 FQNNGV. Trimming pared 5 bases from V and 3 bases from J, leaving 14 bases between.

This clone was counted a few times. This chain connects TRBV6-5 to TRBJ1-1, with TRBD1 identical over 7 bases. CDR1 is MNHEY, CDR2 SVGAGI, per germline. The J segment lost 3 bases and the V segment lost 5 bases, leaving 9 bases of the junction unmatched. The CDR3 has 15 amino acids. This CDR3 is CASSPWTGRDTEAFF. In DNA, the CDR3 is TGTGCCAGCAGTCCTTGGACAGGTCGGGACACTGAAGCTTTCTTT.

This clone showed up just a few times. The J gene is TRBJ1-4, the V gene TRBV6-5, with D unclear. The germline V gene has CDR1 MNHEY and CDR2 SVGAGI. V gave up 1 base and J gave up 3 bases, with 6 bases separating them. The CDR3 totals 14 residues. The CDR3 DNA reads as TGTGCCAGCAGTTACTACAGCCCTAATGAAAAACTGTTTTTT. Translating it yields CASSYYSPNEKLFF.

The genes are TRBV2 and TRBJ1-2, with no clear D. This CDR3 region has 14 residues. Trimming pared 6 bases from V and 5 bases from J, leaving 16 bases between. Germline CDR1 reads SNHLY; CDR2 reads FYNNEI. CDR3 nucleotide sequence: TGTGCCAGCAGACCCACGAGGGTGGGGTATGGCTACACCTTC. Its translation is CASRPTRVGYGYTF.

This chain links TRBV27 with TRBJ1-5; D uncertain. Germline V gives CDR1 MNHEY, CDR2 SMNVEV (reference sequence). Trimming cost V 2 bases and J 6 bases, with 5 bases left between them. This CDR3 comprises 12 residues. In DNA form, the CDR3 reads TGTGCCAGCAGTTTACGGGGTCAGCCCCAGCATTTT. Translation gives CASSLRGQPQHF.

This clone was recorded a few times. The V gene is TRBV7-9, the J gene TRBJ1-1; D gene unclear. Trimming took off 5 bases at V and 11 bases at J, with 12 bases between the two ends. CDR3 length equals 11 residues. Germline CDR1 is SEHNR and CDR2 is FQNEAQ (reference sequence). CDR3: CASSALIEAFF. CDR3 in DNA: TGTGCCAGCAGCGCCTTAATTGAGGCTTTCTTT.

The chain employs TRBV5-1 and TRBJ1-1; D call uncertain. There are 14 residues in the CDR3. Germline V gene sequence: CDR1 SGHRS, CDR2 YFSETQ. Trimming cost V 2 bases and J 2 bases, with 10 bases left between them. In nucleotides, the CDR3 is TGCGCCAGCAGCTTTGGACTGACTAACACTGAAGCTTTCTTT. It translates to CASSFGLTNTEAFF.

This rearrangement joins TRBV28 to TRBJ2-7; D is possibly TRBD2 (5 bases). This CDR3 is built from 11 residues. Germline values: CDR1 MDHEN, CDR2 SYDVKM. V shed 6 bases and J shed 9 bases, with 12 bases lying between them. CDR3 in DNA: TGTGCCAGCAGCTACAACCGGGGGCAGTACTTC. Protein: CASSYNRGQYF.

This clone occurred a few times. The gene calls are TRBV7-2 and TRBJ1-1; 8 bases line up with TRBD1. Germline CDR1 reads SGHTA; CDR2 reads FQGNSA. This CDR3 comprises 15 residues. J gave up 1 base and V 4 bases, and 5 bases lay outside the gene matches. CDR3 sequence reads: CASSSGGGRNTEAFF. The CDR3 bases are TGTGCCAGCAGCTCAGGGGGCGGGAGGAACACTGAAGCTTTCTTT.

The V call is TRBV6-5, the J call TRBJ1-3; 7 nucleotides agree with TRBD1. Germline CDR1 is MNHEY and CDR2 is SVGAGI. The CDR3 contains 15 residues. With 7 bases clipped from V and 0 bases from J, the junction kept 6 bases outside the gene matches. The CDR3 reads CASKQRDSSGNTIYF. The CDR3 DNA reads as TGTGCCAGCAAACAACGGGACAGCTCTGGAAACACCATATATTTT.

This clone was counted a few times. The chain has TRBV6-6 and TRBJ2-7, with TRBD1 matching over 9 bases. The ends lost 5 bases at V and 5 bases at J; junction bases unmatched: 7. The CDR3 contains 14 residues. CDR1 MNHNY and CDR2 SVGAGI come from the germline V gene (reference sequence). CDR3 DNA: TGTGCCAGCAGTACCGGGACAGGGCTCAACGAGCAGTACTTC. Translation gives CASSTGTGLNEQYF.

The rearrangement joins TRBV30 to TRBJ1-1; 8 positions agree with TRBD1. V dropped 3 bases and J dropped 5; count of bases not matched to a gene: 8. The CDR3 is 14 amino acids. Germline-derived CDR1 and CDR2 are GTSNPN and SVGIG (reference sequence). The CDR3 loop is CAWRGRGRGTEAFF. The DNA of the CDR3 is TGTGCCTGGAGGGGCAGGGGGCGGGGGACTGAAGCTTTCTTT.

This clone was counted once. The rearrangement links TRBV21-1 to TRBJ2-5; TRBD1, as called in the table, went unchecked against the DNA. TRBV21-1 is reported as a pseudogene. The CDR3 is 15 amino acids. The CDR3 loop reads CASSCRDRDLETQYF. The CDR3 DNA follows: TGTGCCAGCTCATGCCGGGACAGGGATCTTGAGACCCAGTACTTC.